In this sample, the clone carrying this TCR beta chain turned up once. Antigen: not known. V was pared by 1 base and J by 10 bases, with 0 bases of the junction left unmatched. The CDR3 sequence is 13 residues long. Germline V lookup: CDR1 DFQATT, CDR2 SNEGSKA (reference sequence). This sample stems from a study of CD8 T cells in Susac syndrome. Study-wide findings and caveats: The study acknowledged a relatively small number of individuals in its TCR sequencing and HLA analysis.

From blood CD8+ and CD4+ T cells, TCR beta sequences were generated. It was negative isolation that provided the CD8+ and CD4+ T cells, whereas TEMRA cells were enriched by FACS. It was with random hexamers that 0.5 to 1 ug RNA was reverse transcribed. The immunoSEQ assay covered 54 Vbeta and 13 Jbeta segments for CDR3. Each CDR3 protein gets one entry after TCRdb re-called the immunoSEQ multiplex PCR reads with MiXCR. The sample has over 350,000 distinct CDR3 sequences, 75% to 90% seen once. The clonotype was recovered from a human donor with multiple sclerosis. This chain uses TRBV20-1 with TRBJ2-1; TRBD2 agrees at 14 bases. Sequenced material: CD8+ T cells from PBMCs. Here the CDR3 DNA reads TGCAGTGCTAGAGGGACTAGCGGGAGGGAGCAGTTCTTC. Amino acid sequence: CSARGTSGREQFF.